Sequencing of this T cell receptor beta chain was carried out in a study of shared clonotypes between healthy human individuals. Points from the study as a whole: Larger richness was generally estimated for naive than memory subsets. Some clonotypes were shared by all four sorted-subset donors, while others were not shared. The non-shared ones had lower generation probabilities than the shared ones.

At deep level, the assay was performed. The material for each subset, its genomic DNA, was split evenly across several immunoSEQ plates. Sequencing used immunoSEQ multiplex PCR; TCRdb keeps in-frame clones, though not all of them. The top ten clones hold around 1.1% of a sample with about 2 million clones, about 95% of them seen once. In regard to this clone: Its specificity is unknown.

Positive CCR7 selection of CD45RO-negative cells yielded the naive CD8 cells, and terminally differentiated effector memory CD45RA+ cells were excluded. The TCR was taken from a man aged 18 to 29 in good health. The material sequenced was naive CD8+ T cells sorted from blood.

The CDR3 DNA reads TGTGCCAGCAGTTTAGGCATAGGGGTCTACTACGAGCAGTACTTC. As protein: CASSLGIGVYYEQYF. The rearrangement joins TRBV27 to TRBJ2-7; tentatively, D is TRBD1 (5 bases). The germline V and J ends were trimmed by 2 bases and 3 bases, with 14 bases remaining between them. The CDR3 runs 15 residues. Germline V gene data show CDR1 as MNHEY and CDR2 as SMNVEV (reference sequence).